This TCR beta chain was sequenced in a study of blood T cell repertoires in COVID-19. Profiling relied on immunoSEQ multiplex PCR, and the TCRdb table lists in-frame clones only, not all of them. The data contain under 300,000 clones, more than 60% of them singletons. Germline-derived CDR1 and CDR2 are LGHNA and YNFKEQ. This CDR3 spans 15 amino acids. The germline V and J ends were trimmed by 0 bases and 4 bases, with 10 bases remaining between them. The specimen sequenced was peripheral blood. The TCR originated in a woman aged 40 to 50 with active or convalescent COVID-19. The gene calls are TRBV4-2 and TRBJ1-3; D gene uncertain. The CDR3: CASSQEREPGNTIYF. DNA for the CDR3: TGTGCCAGCAGCCAAGAGCGGGAACCCGGAAACACCATATATTTT.